This is a list of T cell receptor beta chains from one sample in a study of beta chain features in type 1 diabetes. Only in-frame clones appear in the TCRdb table, and some are missing; sequencing was by immunoSEQ multiplex PCR. This table has 900,000 or so clones, roughly 15% appearing once. The sequencing input was naive CD4+ T cells from blood. The receptors were sampled from a woman under 30 in good health. CDR3s include the opening cysteine and the closing phenylalanine or tryptophan. A D gene is named only where the DNA matches it firmly. Only part of the rows carry a size: once, few, many, or a class if the clone is expanded.

J	size	V	D	DNA	CDR3
TRBJ2-1	NA	TRBV7-9	TRBD2	TGTGCCAGCAGCCCACTTGGGACTAGCGGCAATGAGCAGTTCTTC	CASSPLGTSGNEQFF
TRBJ1-2	NA	TRBV19	TRBD1	TGTGCCAGTAGTACGACAGGGGTCTACTATGGCTACACCTTC	CASSTTGVYYGYTF
TRBJ2-2	NA	TRBV6-5	NA	TGTGCCAGCAGTTACTCGTTCTCCGGGGAGCTGTTTTTT	CASSYSFSGELFF
TRBJ2-3	few	TRBV6-5	NA	TGTGCCAGCAGTTACTCGACTACCACAGATACGCAGTATTTT	CASSYSTTTDTQYF
TRBJ1-2	NA	TRBV28	NA	TGTGCCAGCAGTTTAATACCGGCTTATGGCTACACCTTC	CASSLIPAYGYTF
TRBJ2-7	few	TRBV18	TRBD1	TGTGCCAGCTCACCTGCAGGGGGCTTCTACGAGCAGTACTTC	CASSPAGGFYEQYF
TRBJ2-7	NA	TRBV11-2	NA	TGTGCCAGCAGCTTAGATCGCCCCTTGTACGAGCAGTACTTC	CASSLDRPLYEQYF
TRBJ1-1	once	TRBV4-2	NA	TGTGCCAGCAGCCAAGATACCGCGAACACTGAAGCTTTCTTT	CASSQDTANTEAFF
TRBJ2-7	few	TRBV7-2	NA	TGTGCCAGCAGCTTAGGTGGCGGGTACGAGCAGTACTTC	CASSLGGGYEQYF
TRBJ2-1	few	TRBV7-6	TRBD2	TGTGCCAGCTCCTTCCTAGCGGGAGTGTATCTTGAGCAGTTCTTC	CASSFLAGVYLEQFF
TRBJ2-2	few	TRBV10-3	TRBD2	TGTGCCATCAGTGGGCTAGCGGGAGCAACCGGGGAGCTGTTTTTT	CAISGLAGATGELFF
TRBJ2-7	few	TRBV6-5	NA	TGTGCCAGCAGCCGAAGTATCAAAGGGACCTACGAGCAGTACTTC	CASSRSIKGTYEQYF
TRBJ2-1	few	TRBV19	NA	TGTGCCAACAGAACTGATCAGGGGATCTACAATGAGCAGTTCTTC	CANRTDQGIYNEQFF
TRBJ2-3	NA	TRBV6-5	NA	TGTGCCAGCAGTTACTCCAGGGCCACAGATACGCAGTATTTT	CASSYSRATDTQYF
TRBJ2-1	few	TRBV6-5	NA	TGTGCCAGCAGTTACAGCGTGGGTGACAATGAGCAGTTCTTC	CASSYSVGDNEQFF
TRBJ2-1	few	TRBV4-2	TRBD2	TGTGCCAGCAGCCAAGGAAGAAAATGGCGGGAGAGGGAAAATGAGCAGTTCTTC	CASSQGRKWRERENEQFF
TRBJ2-7	NA	TRBV6-1	NA	TGTGCCAGCAGCCCCCTGGGGGGCCACGAGCAGTACTTC	CASSPLGGHEQYF
TRBJ1-1	few	TRBV6-1	NA	TGTGCCAGCAGTGAAGTCGAGGGTATGACTGAAGCTTTCTTT	CASSEVEGMTEAFF
TRBJ2-7	NA	TRBV28	TRBD2	TGTGCCAGCAGTCCCCCACTGCGGGAGCGCGAGCAGTACTTC	CASSPPLREREQYF
TRBJ2-5	few	TRBV15	TRBD2	TGTGCCACCAGCAGAGTCAAACTAGCGGGAGTCCCAGAGACCCAGTACTTC	CATSRVKLAGVPETQYF
TRBJ2-5	few	TRBV28	NA	TGTGCCAGCAGTTCCGGGAGTGGCGAGACCCAGTACTTC	CASSSGSGETQYF
TRBJ2-7	NA	TRBV5-4	TRBD2	TGTGCCAGCAGCTTCATAGCGGGAGGTACGCTCGAGCAGTACTTC	CASSFIAGGTLEQYF